These 11 T cell receptor beta chains originate from one sample sequenced in a study of breast tumors, draining lymph nodes, adjacent tissues. The lymph nodes were axillary draining lymph nodes from breast cancer patients. TCRdb processed the multiplex PCR reads anew with MiXCR; each CDR3 protein has one entry. This table holds around 150,000 distinct CDR3 sequences, around a third found once. Sequenced sample: axillary lymph node tissue. Receptor source: a female donor with breast cancer. Some clones in this sample may be carry-over from other donors' samples.

This clonotype came up many times. The chain joins TRBV6-6 to TRBJ1-2; D gene uncertain. The germline V gene has CDR1 MNHNY and CDR2 SVGAGI (reference sequence). Deletions cut 2 bases from V and 3 bases from J, with 13 bases between. The CDR3 contains 15 residues. CDR3 nucleotide sequence: TGTGCCAGCAGTTACGGGTTCTCGGCGGACTATGGCTACACCTTC. Its translation is CASSYGFSADYGYTF.

The chain has TRBV29-1 and TRBJ1-2, with a weak D call TRBD1 (6 bases). Germline lookup yields CDR1 SQVTM and CDR2 ANQGSEA. The germline V and J ends were trimmed by 6 bases and 1 base, with 12 bases remaining between them. The CDR3 has 13 amino acids. As DNA, the CDR3 is TGCAGCGTAGTGGCAGGGGATAACTATGGCTACACCTTC. This codes for CSVVAGDNYGYTF.

This sequence joins TRBV12-3 or TRBV12-4 and TRBJ1-6; 7 positions agree with TRBD1. This CDR3 comprises 13 residues. V trimming: 4 bases; J trimming: 10 bases; junction bases outside the gene matches: 4. The CDR3 reads CASSSTGESPLHF. DNA for the CDR3: TGTGCCAGCAGTTCTACAGGGGAATCACCCCTCCACTTT.

In this sample, this clonotype turned up many times. This chain connects TRBV29-1 to TRBJ2-5, with 8 bases lining up with TRBD2. Trimming removed 1 base from V and 6 bases from J; junction bases left unmatched: 4. Looked up from germline, CDR1 is SQVTM and CDR2 is ANQGSEA. This CDR3 has 13 amino acids. The CDR3 reads CSVEGTGGQTQYF. CDR3 coding DNA: TGCAGCGTTGAAGGGACGGGGGGGCAGACCCAGTACTTC.

This clonotype has ten or more counts. The rearrangement joins TRBV5-5 to TRBJ2-2, with D possibly called TRBD1 or TRBD2 (5 bases each). Trimming left V 1 base short and J 6 bases short, with 16 bases between. The germline V gene has CDR1 SGHKS and CDR2 YYEKEE (reference sequence). The CDR3 spans 16 residues. CDR3 DNA: TGTGCCAGCAGCTTGCTTGGGCAGGGTAGCGCCGGGGAGCTGTTTTTT. It specifies CASSLLGQGSAGELFF.

This clonotype was seen ten or more times. The chain links TRBV6-1 to TRBJ1-3; maybe TRBD1 (5 bases). Germline CDR1 reads MNHNS; CDR2 reads SASEGT. This CDR3 has 14 amino acids. Trimming took off 8 bases at V and 0 bases at J, with 11 bases between the two ends. The CDR3 nucleotides are TGTGCCAGCCAGGGACTTTTCTCTGGAAACACCATATATTTT. Its translation is CASQGLFSGNTIYF.

The chain links TRBV7-6 to TRBJ2-5, with D perhaps matching TRBD1 or TRBD2 (7 bases each). Germline V gene sequence: CDR1 SGHVS, CDR2 FNYEAQ. The length of the CDR3 is 15 residues. Trimming stripped 5 bases from V and 5 bases from J, with 18 bases between. The CDR3 coding sequence is TGTGCCAGCAGCCGGAACAGGGGCGGGGGTGAGACCCAGTACTTC. Encoded protein: CASSRNRGGGETQYF.

Turning to this clonotype: A much more abundant neighbour one base away suggests this may be a read error. The gene calls are TRBV27 and TRBJ1-2, with TRBD1 matching 9 bases. Trimming took 8 bases from V and 8 from J; bases not matched to a gene: 18. There are 16 residues in the CDR3. Germline-derived CDR1 and CDR2 are MNHEY and SMNVEV (reference sequence). The CDR3 DNA follows: TGTGCCAGCCCGAGGGAGGACAGGGGCCCAGGATGGGGCTACACCTTC. Its translation: CASPREDRGPGWGYTF.

Of note for this clonotype: Since a much larger clone is just one base distant, this may be a read error. The V call is TRBV27, the J call TRBJ1-5; D is possibly TRBD1 (5 bases). The length of the CDR3 is 14 residues. Germline loops: CDR1 MNHEY, CDR2 SMNVEV (reference sequence). The chain's CDR3 is CASSRSDSNRPQHF. The DNA for the CDR3 is TGTGCCAGCAGTCGTAGTGACAGTAATCGGCCCCAGCATTTT.

About this clonotype itself: A single base separates this from a much larger clone, so it may be a read error. The V gene is TRBV20-1, the J gene TRBJ2-1, with TRBD2 matching 14 bases. Germline V gene lookup returns CDR1 DFQATT and CDR2 SNEGSKA (reference sequence). The CDR3 is made up of 14 amino acids. The V segment lost 5 bases and the J segment 7 bases; nucleotides outside the gene matches: 4. CDR3: CSAVWTSGRNEQFF. In nucleotides, the CDR3 is TGCAGTGCTGTGTGGACTAGCGGGAGGAATGAGCAGTTCTTC.

This clonotype was detected many times. This chain uses TRBV5-6 with TRBJ2-3; 7 nucleotides line up with TRBD1. In germline, CDR1 is SGHDT, CDR2 YYEEEE. CDR3 length: 15 amino acids. V lost 3 bases to trimming and J lost 4 bases; unmatched junction nucleotides: 8. DNA for the CDR3: TGTGCCAGCAGCTCCGTCCTTAGGGGGCCAGATACGCAGTATTTT. Protein: CASSSVLRGPDTQYF. Drawing the rest from reference TRBV5-6 and TRBJ2-3, the complete variable domain is DAGVTQSPTHLIKTRGQQVTLRCSPKSGHDTVSWYQQALGQGPQFIFQYYEEEERQRGNFPDRFSGHQFPNYSSELNVNALLLGDSALYLCASSSVLRGPDTQYFGPGTRLTVL.